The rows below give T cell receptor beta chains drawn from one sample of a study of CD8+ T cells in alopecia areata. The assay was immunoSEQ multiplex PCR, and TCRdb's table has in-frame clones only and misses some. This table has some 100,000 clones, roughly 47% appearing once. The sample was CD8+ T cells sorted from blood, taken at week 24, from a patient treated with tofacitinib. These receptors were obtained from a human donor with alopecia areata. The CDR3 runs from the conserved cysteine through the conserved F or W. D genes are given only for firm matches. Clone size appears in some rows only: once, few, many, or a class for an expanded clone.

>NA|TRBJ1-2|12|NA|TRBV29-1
TGCAGCGTCGCTGACGGGAACTATGGCTACACCTTC
CSVADGNYGYTF
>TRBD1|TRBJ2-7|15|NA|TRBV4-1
TGCGCCAGCAGCCAAGATGAGGCGACAGGGTGGGAGCAGTACTTC
CASSQDEATGWEQYF
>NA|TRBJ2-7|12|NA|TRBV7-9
TGTGCCAGCAGCTTCCAAACCTACGAGCAGTACTTC
CASSFQTYEQYF
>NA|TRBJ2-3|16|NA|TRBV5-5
TGTGCCAGCAGCTTGGGGGGACTGGACGCACGGGATACGCAGTATTTT
CASSLGGLDARDTQYF
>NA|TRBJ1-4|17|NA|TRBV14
TGTGCCAGCAGCCAAGTACCACCGGGCCCAACTAATGAAAAACTGTTTTTT
CASSQVPPGPTNEKLFF
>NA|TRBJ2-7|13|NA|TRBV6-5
TGTGCCAGCAGTTACTCGGCCGAGGTTGAGCAGTACTTC
CASSYSAEVEQYF
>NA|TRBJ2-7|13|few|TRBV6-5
TGTGCCAGCAGGCCACAGGGTGCCTACGAGCAGTACTTC
CASRPQGAYEQYF
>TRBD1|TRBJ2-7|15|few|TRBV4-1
TGCGCCAGCAGCCAAGATCCAGGGACAGGCTACGAGCAGTACTTC
CASSQDPGTGYEQYF
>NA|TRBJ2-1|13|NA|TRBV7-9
TGTGCCAGCAGCTTACCCTCCTACCCTGAGCAGTTCTTC
CASSLPSYPEQFF
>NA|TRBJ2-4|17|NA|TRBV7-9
TGTGCCAGCAGCTCAGGGGCGGCGGTACTAGCCAAAAACATTCAGTACTTC
CASSSGAAVLAKNIQYF
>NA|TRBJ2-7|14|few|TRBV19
TGTGCCAGCAGTGCTCTCGACAGGATTTACGAGCAGTACTTC
CASSALDRIYEQYF
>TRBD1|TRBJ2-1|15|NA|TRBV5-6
TGTGCCAGCAGCTTGGAGGGGACAGGGCAGGATGAGCAGTTCTTC
CASSLEGTGQDEQFF
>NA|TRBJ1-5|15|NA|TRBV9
TGTGCCAGCAGCGTAGGTTCGTCAGGGCATCAGCCCCAGCATTTT
CASSVGSSGHQPQHF
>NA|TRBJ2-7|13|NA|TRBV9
TGTGCCAGCAGCGAGGGAGCTTGGAACGAGCAGTACTTC
CASSEGAWNEQYF
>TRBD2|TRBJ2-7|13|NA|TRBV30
TGTGCCGCTGCAGCGGGAGGGCTGCGAGAGCAGTACTTC
CAAAAGGLREQYF
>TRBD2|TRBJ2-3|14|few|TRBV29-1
TGCAGCGTTGAAGACGGGGGGATAGGGAGTACGCAGTATTTT
CSVEDGGIGSTQYF
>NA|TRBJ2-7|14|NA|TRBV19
TGTGCCAGTAGATTCAAAGGTGGGACCTACGAGCAGTACTTC
CASRFKGGTYEQYF
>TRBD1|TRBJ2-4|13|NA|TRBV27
TGTGCCAGCAGGCGGACAGGGATAGACATTCAGTACTTC
CASRRTGIDIQYF
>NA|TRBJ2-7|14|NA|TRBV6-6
TGTGCCAGCAGTCCCGGACAGAGCCCCTACGAGCAGTACTTC
CASSPGQSPYEQYF
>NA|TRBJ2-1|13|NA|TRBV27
TGTGCCAGCAGTTTAGCCAGCTACAATGAGCAGTTCTTC
CASSLASYNEQFF
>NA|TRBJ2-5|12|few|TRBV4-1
TGCGCCAGCAGCCATCCATTGGGGACCCAGTACTTC
CASSHPLGTQYF
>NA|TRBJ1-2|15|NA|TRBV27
TGTGCCAGCAGCCGGCGTGGCCAGCCCCTTTTTGGCTACACCTTC
CASSRRGQPLFGYTF
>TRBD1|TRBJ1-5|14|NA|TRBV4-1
TGCGCCAGCAGCCAGAGACAGGGAGATCAGCCCCAGCATTTT
CASSQRQGDQPQHF
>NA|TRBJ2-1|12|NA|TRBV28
TGTGCCAGCAGTTTAGAGGGCAATGAGCAGTTCTTC
CASSLEGNEQFF
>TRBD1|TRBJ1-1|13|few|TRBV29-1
TGCAGCGCCAGCGGACAGGGGGGGGCTGAAGCTTTCTTT
CSASGQGGAEAFF
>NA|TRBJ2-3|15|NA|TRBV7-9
TGTGCCAGCAGCTTAGCGGATCTAGGCACAGATACGCAGTATTTT
CASSLADLGTDTQYF
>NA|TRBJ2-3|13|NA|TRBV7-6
TGTGCCAGCAGCTCAAAGAGGACAGATACGCAGTATTTT
CASSSKRTDTQYF
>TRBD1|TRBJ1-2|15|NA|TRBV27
TGTGCCAGCAGGACCAACGGACAGGGGACCTATGGCTACACCTTC
CASRTNGQGTYGYTF
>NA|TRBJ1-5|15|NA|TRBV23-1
TGCGCCAGCAGTCAAGGGACCCGGGGAGGGCAGCCCCAGCATTTT
CASSQGTRGGQPQHF
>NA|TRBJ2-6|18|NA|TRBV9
TGTGCCAGCAGCGCCTACTCGGACGTCAGCTCTGGGGCCAACGTCCTGACTTTC
CASSAYSDVSSGANVLTF
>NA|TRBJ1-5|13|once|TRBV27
TGTGCCAGCTCCCTAGGGGGGGTGCAGCCCCAGCATTTT
CASSLGGVQPQHF
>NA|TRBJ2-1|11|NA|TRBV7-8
TGTGCCAGCAGCCGGACTAATGAGCAGTTCTTC
CASSRTNEQFF
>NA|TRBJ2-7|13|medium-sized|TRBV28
TGTGCCAGCAGTTTTGGCAGCTCCTACGAGCAGTACTTC
CASSFGSSYEQYF
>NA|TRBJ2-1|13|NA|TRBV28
TGTGCCAGCAGGTACTCGAGTCCCAATGAGCAGTTCTTC
CASRYSSPNEQFF
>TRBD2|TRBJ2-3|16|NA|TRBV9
TGTGCCAGCAGCTCATATAGCGGGAACCACCACGATACGCAGTATTTT
CASSSYSGNHHDTQYF
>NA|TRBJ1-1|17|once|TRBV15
TGTGCCACCAGCAGAGGGATGAGTACGGTTTCGAACACTGAAGCTTTCTTT
CATSRGMSTVSNTEAFF
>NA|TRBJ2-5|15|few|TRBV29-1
TGCAGCGTATGGGGCCACAACGGACGGTCCGGGACCCAGTACTTC
CSVWGHNGRSGTQYF
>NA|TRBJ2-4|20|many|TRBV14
TGTGCCAGCAGCCAGATGACAGGCCCAACCGGACTAATAGCCAAAAACATTCAGTACTTC
CASSQMTGPTGLIAKNIQYF
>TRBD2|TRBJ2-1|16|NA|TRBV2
TGTGCCAGCAGTCGCGGGAGAAACCCCTCCTACAATGAGCAGTTCTTC
CASSRGRNPSYNEQFF
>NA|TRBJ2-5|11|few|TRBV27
TGTGCCAGCAGTTTAGGCGAGACCCAGTACTTC
CASSLGETQYF
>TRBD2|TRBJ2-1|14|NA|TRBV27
TGTGCCAGCAGTTTGGGAGGGACTTACAATGAGCAGTTCTTC
CASSLGGTYNEQFF
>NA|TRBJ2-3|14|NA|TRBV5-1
TGCGCCAGCAGCTCAACCCCCGGGACAGATACGCAGTATTTT
CASSSTPGTDTQYF